The clone carrying this T cell receptor beta chain was observed once. These data originate in a study of cytomegalovirus exposure and HLA in healthy donors. Study summary: Early released data had around 88 million unique TCRs, all coming from HLA-typed donors.

Germline CDR1 is MNHEY and CDR2 is SVGAGI. This CDR3 region has 12 residues. Trimming took off 4 bases at V and 7 bases at J, with 5 bases between the two ends. It was with 60 Vbeta and 13 Jbeta primers that the PCR ran. The protocol was immunoSEQ multiplex PCR, while the TCRdb copy is restricted to in-frame clones and leaves out a portion. The repertoire holds about 91,000 clones, with around 89% as singletons. This receptor was taken from a man between 18 and 29 years old in good health and CMV-seronegative. The genes are TRBV6-5 and TRBJ1-6; D not certain. The material sequenced was PBMCs. As DNA, the CDR3 is TGTGCCAGCAGTTTCAGAAATTCACCCCTCCACTTT. Residues: CASSFRNSPLHF.